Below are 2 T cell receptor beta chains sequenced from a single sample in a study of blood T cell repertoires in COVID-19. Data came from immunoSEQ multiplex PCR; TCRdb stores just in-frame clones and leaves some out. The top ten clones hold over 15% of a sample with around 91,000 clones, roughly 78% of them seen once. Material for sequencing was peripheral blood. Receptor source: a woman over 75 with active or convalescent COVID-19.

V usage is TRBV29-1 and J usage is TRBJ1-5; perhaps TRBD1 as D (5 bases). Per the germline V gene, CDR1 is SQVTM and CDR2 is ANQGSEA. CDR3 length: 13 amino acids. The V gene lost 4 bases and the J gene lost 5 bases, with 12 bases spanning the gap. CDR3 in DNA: TGCAGCGTTGCAGCAGGGTGGGATCAGCCCCAGCATTTT. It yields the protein CSVAAGWDQPQHF.

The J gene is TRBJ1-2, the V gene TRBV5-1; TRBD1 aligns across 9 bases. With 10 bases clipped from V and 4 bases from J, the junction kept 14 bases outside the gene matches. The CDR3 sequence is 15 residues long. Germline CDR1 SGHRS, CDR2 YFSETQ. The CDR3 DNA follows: TGCGCCTCGGCGGGGAGGGACAGGGATTCCTATGGCTACACCTTC. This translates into CASAGRDRDSYGYTF.